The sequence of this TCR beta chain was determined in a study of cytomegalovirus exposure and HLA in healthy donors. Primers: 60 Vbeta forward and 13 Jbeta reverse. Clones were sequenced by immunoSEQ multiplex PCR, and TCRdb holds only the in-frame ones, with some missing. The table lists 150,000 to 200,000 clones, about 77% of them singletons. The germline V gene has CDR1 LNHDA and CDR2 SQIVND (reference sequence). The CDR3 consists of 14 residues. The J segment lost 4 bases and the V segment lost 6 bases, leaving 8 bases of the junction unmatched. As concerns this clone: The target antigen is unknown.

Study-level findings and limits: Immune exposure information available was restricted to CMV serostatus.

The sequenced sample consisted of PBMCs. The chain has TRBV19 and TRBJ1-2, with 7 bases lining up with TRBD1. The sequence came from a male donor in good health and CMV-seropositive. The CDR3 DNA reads TGTGCCAGTAGGCCGGGACAGTTATTCTATGGCTACACCTTC. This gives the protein CASRPGQLFYGYTF. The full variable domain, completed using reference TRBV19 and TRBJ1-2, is DGGITQSPKYLFRKEGQNVTLSCEQNLNHDAMYWYRQDPGQGLRLIYYSQIVNDFQKGDIAEGYSVSREKKESFPLTVTSAQKNPTAFYLCASRPGQLFYGYTFGSGTRLTVV.